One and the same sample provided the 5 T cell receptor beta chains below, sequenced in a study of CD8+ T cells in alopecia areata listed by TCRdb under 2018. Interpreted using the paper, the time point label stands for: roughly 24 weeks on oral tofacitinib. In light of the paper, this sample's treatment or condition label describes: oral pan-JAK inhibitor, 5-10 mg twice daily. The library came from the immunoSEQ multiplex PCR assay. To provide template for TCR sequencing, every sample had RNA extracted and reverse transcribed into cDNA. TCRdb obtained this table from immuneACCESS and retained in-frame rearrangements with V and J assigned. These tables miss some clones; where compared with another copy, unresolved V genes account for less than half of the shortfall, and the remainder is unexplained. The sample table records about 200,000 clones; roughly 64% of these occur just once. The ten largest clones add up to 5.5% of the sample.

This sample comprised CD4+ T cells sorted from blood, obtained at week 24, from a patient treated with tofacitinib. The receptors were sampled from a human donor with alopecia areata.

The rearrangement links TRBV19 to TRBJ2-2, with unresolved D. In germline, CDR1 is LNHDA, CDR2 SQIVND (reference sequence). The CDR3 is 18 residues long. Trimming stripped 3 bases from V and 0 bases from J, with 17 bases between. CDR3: CASSIFSSGVANTGELFF. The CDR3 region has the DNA TGTGCCAGTAGTATTTTCTCGAGTGGTGTGGCGAACACCGGGGAGCTGTTTTTT. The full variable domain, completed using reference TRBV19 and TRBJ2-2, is DGGITQSPKYLFRKEGQNVTLSCEQNLNHDAMYWYRQDPGQGLRLIYYSQIVNDFQKGDIAEGYSVSREKKESFPLTVTSAQKNPTAFYLCASSIFSSGVANTGELFFGEGSRLTVL.

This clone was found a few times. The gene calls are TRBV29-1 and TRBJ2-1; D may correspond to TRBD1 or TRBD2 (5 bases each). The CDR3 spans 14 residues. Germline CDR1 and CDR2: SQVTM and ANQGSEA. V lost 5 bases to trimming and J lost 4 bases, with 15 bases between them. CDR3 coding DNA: TGCAGCGTTAACCGGGACCTCGCTTACAATGAGCAGTTCTTC. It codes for CSVNRDLAYNEQFF.

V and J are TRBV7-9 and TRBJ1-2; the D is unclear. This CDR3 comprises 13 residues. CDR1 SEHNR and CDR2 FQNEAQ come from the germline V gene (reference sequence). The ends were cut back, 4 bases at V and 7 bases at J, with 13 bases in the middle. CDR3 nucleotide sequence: TGTGCCAGCAGCTCGAACGGGATTGGTGGCTACACCTTC. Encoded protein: CASSSNGIGGYTF.

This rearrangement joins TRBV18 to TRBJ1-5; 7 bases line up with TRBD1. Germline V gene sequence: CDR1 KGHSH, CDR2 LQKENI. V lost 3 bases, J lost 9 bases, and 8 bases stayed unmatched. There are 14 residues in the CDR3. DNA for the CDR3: TGTGCCAGCTCACCGGACGAGGGGGCTGGGCCCCAGCATTTT. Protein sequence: CASSPDEGAGPQHF.

Here the CDR3 DNA reads TGCGCCAGCAGCCGCGTAGCGGGAGCGGCGGATACGCAGTATTTT. Protein sequence: CASSRVAGAADTQYF. This chain joins TRBV5-1 and TRBJ2-3; 9 bases agree with TRBD2. The V and J ends lost 4 bases and 6 bases, in that order; junction bases with no gene match: 9. Germline CDR1 and CDR2: SGHRS and YFSETQ. CDR3 length equals 15 residues. Complete variable domain (other parts from reference TRBV5-1 and TRBJ2-3): KAGVTQTPRYLIKTRGQQVTLSCSPISGHRSVSWYQQTPGQGLQFLFEYFSETQRNKGNFPGRFSGRQFSNSRSEMNVSTLELGDSALYLCASSRVAGAADTQYFGPGTRLTVL.